Listed below are T cell receptor beta chains from one sample, sequenced in a study of T cell responses to AZD1222 COVID-19 vaccine. Profiling relied on immunoSEQ multiplex PCR, and the TCRdb table lists in-frame clones only, not all of them. Of 75,000 to 95,000 clones in the sample, about 85% were seen once. The sample in question was peripheral blood, obtained on day 0 of AZD1222 vaccination. These receptor sequences come from an adult in good health. The CDR3 runs from the conserved cysteine through the conserved F or W. D genes are given only for firm matches. Not all rows give a size; the values are once, few, many and, for expanded clones, a class.

>TRBJ2-1|-|TRBV6-6|-
CASRSDGGPYNEQFF
TGTGCCAGCCGATCCGACGGGGGTCCCTACAATGAGCAGTTCTTC
>TRBJ1-3|-|TRBV7-2|once
CASSLVFAGASGNTIYF
TGTGCCAGCAGCTTAGTGTTTGCAGGGGCTTCCGGAAACACCATATATTTT
>TRBJ1-2|-|TRBV28|-
CASRGVYGYTF
TGTGCCAGCCGAGGGGTCTATGGCTACACCTTC
>TRBJ2-5|TRBD1|TRBV4-1|-
CASSPAGQGYETQYF
TGCGCCAGCAGCCCGGCAGGACAGGGCTACGAGACCCAGTACTTC
>TRBJ1-1|-|TRBV4-1|-
CASSQGAEAFF
TGCGCCAGCAGCCAGGGGGCTGAAGCTTTCTTT
>TRBJ2-5|-|TRBV7-9|-
CASSLGGAIRETQYF
TGTGCCAGCAGCCTCGGAGGGGCCATTCGAGAGACCCAGTACTTC
>TRBJ1-2|-|TRBV27|-
CASRRSTNYGYTF
TGTGCCAGCCGGAGGAGTACTAACTATGGCTACACCTTC
>TRBJ1-5|-|TRBV12-5|-
CASGLVSGPWRDGNQPQHF
TGTGCTAGTGGTTTGGTTTCAGGGCCGTGGAGGGATGGCAATCAGCCCCAGCATTTT
>TRBJ1-6|-|TRBV9|-
CASSSTGSYNSPLHF
TGTGCCAGCAGCTCGACCGGATCCTATAATTCACCCCTCCACTTT
>TRBJ1-5|-|TRBV19|-
CARGPTVDQPQHF
TGTGCCAGAGGACCTACCGTGGATCAGCCCCAGCATTTT
>TRBJ2-5|-|TRBV3-1/TRBV3-2|-
CASSQEPSLDTQYF
TGTGCCAGCAGCCAAGAGCCTAGCTTAGACACCCAGTACTTC
>TRBJ1-6|TRBD1|TRBV4-3|-
CASSQAGGNSPLHF
TGCGCCAGCAGCCAAGCAGGGGGCAATTCACCCCTCCACTTT
>TRBJ2-6|TRBD1|TRBV4-3|few
CASSPGQGADVLTF
TGCGCCAGCAGCCCCGGACAGGGAGCGGACGTCCTGACTTTC
>TRBJ2-1|-|TRBV6-5|-
CASRTGNNEQFF
TGTGCCAGTCGGACGGGAAACAATGAGCAGTTCTTC
>TRBJ1-4|-|TRBV3-1/TRBV3-2|-
CASSQDGKLFF
TGTGCCAGCAGCCAGGACGGAAAACTGTTTTTT
>TRBJ1-3|TRBD1|TRBV4-2|-
CASSQDWRGPSGNTIYF
TGTGCCAGCAGCCAAGATTGGAGGGGGCCTTCTGGAAACACCATATATTTT
>TRBJ1-2|TRBD1|TRBV11-2|-
CASSQGQGWDGYTF
TGTGCCAGCAGCCAAGGACAGGGGTGGGATGGCTACACCTTC
>TRBJ2-3|TRBD1|TRBV28|-
CASSSPGQGADGGTDTQYF
TGTGCCAGCAGTTCGCCGGGACAGGGGGCAGATGGGGGCACAGATACGCAGTATTTT
>TRBJ1-1|-|TRBV20-1|once
CSAGTDTEAFF
TGCAGTGCTGGCACAGATACTGAAGCTTTCTTT
>TRBJ2-1|TRBD1|TRBV5-1|-
CASSPGQGPFNEQFF
TGCGCCAGCAGCCCCGGACAGGGCCCCTTCAATGAGCAGTTCTTC
>TRBJ2-5|-|TRBV5-6|-
CASSFSDRRETQYF
TGTGCCAGCAGCTTCTCTGACAGGAGAGAGACCCAGTACTTC
>TRBJ1-3|TRBD1|TRBV5-4|-
CASSSGQNSGNTIYF
TGTGCCAGCAGCTCGGGACAGAACTCTGGAAACACCATATATTTT
>TRBJ1-5|-|TRBV12-3/TRBV12-4|-
CASSLGQPQHF
TGTGCCAGCAGTTTAGGTCAGCCCCAGCATTTT
>TRBJ1-5|TRBD1|TRBV19|-
CASSGQGLNQPQHF
TGTGCCAGTAGCGGACAGGGACTCAATCAGCCCCAGCATTTT
>TRBJ2-1|-|TRBV29-1|-
CSVIPGLPYNEQFF
TGCAGCGTTATTCCGGGCCTACCTTACAATGAGCAGTTCTTC
>TRBJ1-5|-|TRBV19|-
CASSMDGPNSNQPQHF
TGTGCCAGTAGTATGGACGGCCCGAATAGCAATCAGCCCCAGCATTTT
>TRBJ2-1|-|TRBV7-3|-
CASSPRPPNNEQFF
TGTGCCAGCAGCCCCCGGCCCCCCAACAATGAGCAGTTCTTC
>TRBJ1-6|-|TRBV9|-
CASSVNNSPLHF
TGTGCCAGCAGCGTGAATAATTCACCCCTCCACTTT
>TRBJ2-6|-|TRBV11-2|-
CASSFNSGANVLTF
TGTGCCAGCAGCTTCAACTCTGGGGCCAACGTCCTGACTTTC
>TRBJ1-5|TRBD1|TRBV12-3/TRBV12-4|-
CASRDRAGQPQHF
TGTGCCAGCCGAGACAGGGCAGGTCAGCCCCAGCATTTT
>TRBJ1-5|-|TRBV21-1|-
CASSKGGQDHSNQPQHF
TGTGCCAGCAGCAAAGGGGGACAGGACCATAGCAATCAGCCCCAGCATTTT
>TRBJ1-1|TRBD1|TRBV5-4|-
CASSQQGRGRAEAFF
TGTGCCAGCAGCCAACAGGGGAGGGGTCGGGCTGAAGCTTTCTTT
>TRBJ2-7|-|TRBV7-2|-
CASSLDGGNYEQYF
TGTGCCAGCAGCTTAGACGGCGGGAACTACGAGCAGTACTTC